These 12 T cell receptor beta chains originate from one sample sequenced in a study of blood T cell repertoires in COVID-19. Only in-frame clones appear in the TCRdb table, and some are missing; sequencing was by immunoSEQ multiplex PCR. The table records about 120,000 clones, approximately 81% of them present only once. The sample taken for sequencing was peripheral blood. These receptors were collected from a man aged 40-49 years with active or convalescent COVID-19.

This clone appeared once. This rearrangement joins TRBV29-1 to TRBJ1-4; D unclear. Germline V lookup: CDR1 SQVTM, CDR2 ANQGSEA. The CDR3 length is 15 residues. The V end was cut by 7 bases, the J end by 0 bases, with 15 bases between. The CDR3 here is CSGSRGATTNEKLFF. CDR3 sequence (DNA): TGCAGCGGTTCTAGAGGAGCAACAACTAATGAAAAACTGTTTTTT.

CDR3 DNA: TGTGCCAGCAGCGCGGGACTAGCGGGGGGGCTAGCCAAAAACATTCAGTACTTC. Amino acids: CASSAGLAGGLAKNIQYF. This sequence joins TRBV9 and TRBJ2-4; 16 nucleotides agree with TRBD2. V gave up 3 bases and J gave up 0 bases; unmatched junction bases: 3. Germline CDR1 SGDLS, CDR2 YYNGEE. This CDR3 has 18 amino acids.

The rearrangement joins TRBV11-2 to TRBJ2-7; possibly TRBD2 for D (5 bases). The germline V gene has CDR1 SGHAT and CDR2 FQNNGV. CDR3 length: 14 residues. V lost 11 bases and J 1 base, leaving 18 bases between the germline ends. CDR3 sequence reads: CAGQRSAESYEQYF. The CDR3 DNA reads as TGTGCCGGTCAACGTTCAGCGGAATCCTACGAGCAGTACTTC.

V usage is TRBV19 and J usage is TRBJ2-5; TRBD1 matches 10 bases. The trim removed 6 bases at V and 2 bases at J, leaving 3 bases unmatched. Germline loops: CDR1 LNHDA, CDR2 SQIVND (reference sequence). This CDR3 is built from 14 residues. The CDR3 spells CASRGQGFQETQYF. The CDR3 DNA sequence: TGTGCCAGTAGGGGACAGGGGTTTCAAGAGACCCAGTACTTC.

The chain is built from TRBV4-2 and TRBJ2-2; 7 bases map to TRBD2. The J segment lost 1 base and the V segment lost 3 bases, leaving 11 bases of the junction unmatched. This CDR3 comprises 18 residues. Germline V gene lookup returns CDR1 LGHNA and CDR2 YNFKEQ. In DNA, the CDR3 is TGTGCCAGCAGCCACCCCGGGACTATACTTAAGAACACCGGGGAGCTGTTTTTT. This translates into CASSHPGTILKNTGELFF.

The chain is built from TRBV7-9 and TRBJ2-7; TRBD1 aligns across 8 bases. CDR3 size: 15 residues. Germline V gives CDR1 SEHNR, CDR2 FQNEAQ (reference sequence). J lost 3 bases, V lost 2 bases, and 6 bases had no gene match. The CDR3 sequence is CASSLMDRADYEQYF. The CDR3 coding sequence is TGTGCCAGCAGCTTAATGGACAGGGCGGACTACGAGCAGTACTTC.

This chain links TRBV27 with TRBJ2-1; D may be TRBD1 (8 bases). V lost 10 bases and J lost 1, with 14 bases in between. CDR1 MNHEY and CDR2 SMNVEV come from the germline V gene (reference sequence). The CDR3 length is 14 residues. Here the CDR3 DNA reads TGTGCCACCACACAGGGGGGGTCCTACAATGAGCAGTTCTTC. This translates into CATTQGGSYNEQFF.

The chain is built from TRBV10-1 and TRBJ2-7; a possible D gene is TRBD1 (6 bases). Trimming pared 3 bases from V and 5 bases from J, leaving 14 bases between. Germline CDR1 and CDR2: WNHNN and SYGVQD (reference sequence). The CDR3 is 14 amino acids. For the CDR3, the DNA is TGCGCCAGCAGTGACCCGAGTGGGGGCGACGAGCAGTACTTC. Its translation: CASSDPSGGDEQYF.

The chain links TRBV5-6 to TRBJ1-3; the match to TRBD1 covers 10 bases. Germline CDR1 and CDR2: SGHDT and YYEEEE. CDR3 length: 19 amino acids. The J segment lost 0 bases and the V segment lost 3 bases, leaving 12 bases of the junction unmatched. The CDR3 nucleotides are TGTGCCAGCAGCTGGGACCGGGACAGGGGAACCCCCTCTGGAAACACCATATATTTT. It translates to CASSWDRDRGTPSGNTIYF.

The V gene is TRBV4-3, the J gene TRBJ2-7; no clear D. Germline V CDR1 and CDR2: LGHNA, YSLEER. The CDR3 has 15 amino acids. V was shortened by 0 bases and J by 0 bases, with 9 bases between the two germline ends. The chain's CDR3 is CASSQDPSVSYEQYF. Here the CDR3 DNA reads TGCGCCAGCAGCCAAGATCCCAGCGTCTCCTACGAGCAGTACTTC.

The chain couples TRBV27 to TRBJ2-3; D remains ambiguous. Trimming pared 6 bases from V and 4 bases from J, leaving 11 bases between. Germline loops: CDR1 MNHEY, CDR2 SMNVEV (reference sequence). The CDR3 is 13 residues long. Here the CDR3 reads CASSRHFPDTQYF. CDR3 nucleotide sequence: TGTGCCAGCAGCCGACACTTTCCAGATACGCAGTATTTT.

The chain is built from TRBV7-9 and TRBJ2-1; 11 bases map to TRBD2. J was trimmed by 7 bases and V by 2 bases; bases with no gene match: 4. Germline values: CDR1 SEHNR, CDR2 FQNEAQ (reference sequence). CDR3 length: 15 residues. The CDR3 region has the DNA TGTGCCAGCAGCTTATTAGCGGGAGGGTATAATGAGCAGTTCTTC. Translated: CASSLLAGGYNEQFF.